A single sample is the source of the 10 T cell receptor beta chains below, sequenced in a study of neurological immune-mediated disorders. MiXCR, applied by TCRdb to the 5' RACE reads, yields one record per CDR3 protein. The data contain around 15,000 distinct CDR3 sequences, less than 25% of them seen just once; the ten biggest clones take up more than 20%. Specimen: PBMCs. These receptors originate from a man aged 45-65 years in good health.

V and J are TRBV3-1 and TRBJ2-1; D is unclear. The CDR3 consists of 13 residues. The germline V gene encodes CDR1 LGHDT and CDR2 YNNKEL (reference sequence). The ends were cut back, 2 bases at V and 6 bases at J, with 8 bases in the middle. CDR3 sequence (DNA): TGTGCCAGCAGCCAACTCTCGGGCAATGAGCAGTTCTTC. It specifies CASSQLSGNEQFF.

The genes are TRBV7-9 and TRBJ1-4; the D gene is possibly TRBD1 (5 bases). Trimming cost V 2 bases and J 4 bases, with 8 bases left between them. Per the germline V gene, CDR1 is SEHNR and CDR2 is FQNEAQ (reference sequence). The CDR3 covers 14 residues. The DNA for the CDR3 is TGTGCCAGCAGCTTAAGGGGTGTTAATGAAAAACTGTTTTTT. The encoded protein is CASSLRGVNEKLFF.

The chain recombines TRBV20-1 with TRBJ2-5, with 7 bases that match TRBD1. Unmatched junction bases numbered 3, after V lost 1 base and J lost 4 bases. The CDR3 runs 13 residues. In germline, CDR1 is DFQATT, CDR2 SNEGSKA (reference sequence). DNA for the CDR3: TGCAGTGCTAGAGCGACAGGGAGAGAGACCCAGTACTTC. Amino acids: CSARATGRETQYF.

V is TRBV3-1 and J is TRBJ1-1; the D gene is possibly TRBD1 (5 bases). V was clipped by 6 bases and J by 3 bases, with 8 bases between them. Germline V lookup: CDR1 LGHDT, CDR2 YNNKEL (reference sequence). The CDR3 extends over 12 amino acids. The CDR3 region is CASRVGDTEAFF. The DNA for the CDR3 is TGTGCCAGCAGGGTGGGGGACACTGAAGCTTTCTTT. Filled out from reference TRBV3-1 and TRBJ1-1, the complete variable domain reads DTAVSQTPKYLVTQMGNDKSIKCEQNLGHDTMYWYKQDSKKFLKIMFSYNNKELIINETVPNRFSPKSPDKAHLNLHINSLELGDSAVYFCASRVGDTEAFFGQGTRLTVV.

By share, this clonotype counts as medium-sized. The rearrangement uses TRBV29-1 and TRBJ2-1; TRBD2 is a possible D gene (6 bases). The V gene's germline CDR1 is SQVTM and CDR2 ANQGSEA. V lost 7 bases to trimming and J lost 10 bases, with 23 bases between them. This CDR3 contains 14 residues. The CDR3 DNA follows: TGCAGCGCGATCCGGGGGACTGGACGGCAAGAGCAGTTCTTC. Amino acid sequence: CSAIRGTGRQEQFF.

This clonotype was recorded many times. This chain connects TRBV5-1 to TRBJ2-3; 9 positions match TRBD1. The germline gives CDR1 SGHRS, CDR2 YFSETQ. This CDR3 comprises 14 residues. V dropped 3 bases and J dropped 8; count of bases not matched to a gene: 7. The CDR3 is CASSWAGQGATQYF. Here the CDR3 DNA reads TGCGCCAGCAGCTGGGCGGGACAGGGTGCTACGCAGTATTTT.

This clonotype was detected ten times or more. The genes are TRBV20-1 and TRBJ2-7, with D hard to call. The CDR3 length is 12 residues. The V gene's germline CDR1 is DFQATT and CDR2 SNEGSKA (reference sequence). Trimming took off 4 bases at V and 3 bases at J, with 10 bases between the two ends. CDR3 sequence (DNA): TGCAGTGCTACCACCCTCAACTACGAGCAGTACTTC. It codes for CSATTLNYEQYF.

The sample holds many counts of this clonotype. J is TRBJ2-7 and V is TRBV7-2, with D possibly matching TRBD2 (5 bases). Trimming removed 3 bases at V and 3 bases at J, with 12 bases between. The CDR3 consists of 14 residues. CDR1 is SGHTA, CDR2 FQGNSA, per germline. CDR3 bases: TGTGCCAGCAGCTTGGCTAGCTCGGGCTACGAGCAGTACTTC. The encoded protein is CASSLASSGYEQYF.

This clonotype appeared many times. The chain combines TRBV5-1 with TRBJ2-3; TRBD2 matches 8 bases. V was pared by 1 base and J by 6 bases, with 1 base of the junction left unmatched. Germline CDR1 SGHRS, CDR2 YFSETQ. The CDR3 length is 13 residues. CDR3 sequence: CASSLSSGDTQYF. The CDR3 nucleotides read TGCGCCAGCAGCTTGTCTAGCGGGGATACGCAGTATTTT.

There are a few counts of this clonotype. The rearrangement links TRBV7-2 to TRBJ2-3, with 7 nucleotides matching TRBD2. The V gene end was trimmed by 1 base and the J gene end by 0 bases; junction bases not matched to a gene: 10. The CDR3 is 18 amino acids. The germline V gene encodes CDR1 SGHTA and CDR2 FQGNSA. CDR3 amino acids: CASSLVLASGTSTDTQYF. The CDR3 DNA sequence: TGTGCCAGCAGCTTAGTATTGGCGAGCGGGACTAGCACAGATACGCAGTATTTT.